The source of this T cell receptor beta chain is a study of cytomegalovirus exposure and HLA in healthy donors. Primers: 60 Vbeta forward and 13 Jbeta reverse. Sequencing was performed with immunoSEQ multiplex PCR; in TCRdb, only in-frame clones are kept and a portion is missing. Here the sample spans 100,000 to 150,000 clones, roughly 70% being singletons. Germline loops: CDR1 SGHRS, CDR2 YFSETQ. The CDR3 is made up of 17 amino acids. V gave up 3 bases and J gave up 0 bases; unmatched junction bases: 4. The rearrangement links TRBV5-1 to TRBJ1-3; 12 positions match TRBD1. The sample taken for sequencing was PBMCs. The TCR originated in a man aged 35-49 years in good health and CMV-seropositive. CDR3 sequence reads: CASSSMGQGASGNTIYF. CDR3 in DNA: TGCGCCAGCAGCTCGATGGGACAGGGGGCCTCTGGAAACACCATATATTTT.